A single sample is the source of the 22 T cell receptor beta chains below, sequenced in a study of Tregs in tolerant kidney transplant recipients. Measured with immunoSEQ multiplex PCR; TCRdb has only the in-frame clones, and not every one. The sample contains some 100,000 clones, roughly 93% of which appear only once. The sequenced material came from CD4+ T cells from blood. All receptors come from a human donor in good health.

The chain recombines TRBV11-2 with TRBJ2-1; 9 bases fit TRBD2. V trimming: 3 bases; J trimming: 1 base; junction bases outside the gene matches: 4. This CDR3 contains 16 residues. Germline assignment: CDR1 SGHAT and CDR2 FQNNGV. CDR3 sequence reads: CASSLSLAGSYNEQFF. The CDR3 DNA is TGTGCCAGCAGCTTGTCGCTAGCGGGATCCTACAATGAGCAGTTCTTC.

This chain joins TRBV6-1 and TRBJ1-3; D is possibly TRBD1 (5 bases). The V gene's germline CDR1 is MNHNS and CDR2 SASEGT. CDR3 length equals 13 residues. V was pared by 6 bases and J by 0 bases, with 6 bases between. This CDR3 is CASSRVSGNTIYF. For the CDR3, the DNA is TGTGCCAGCAGCAGGGTCTCTGGAAACACCATATATTTT.

This sequence joins TRBV5-5 and TRBJ1-6; no clear D gene. V was pared by 2 bases and J by 6 bases, with 12 bases between. The CDR3 is 15 residues long. Germline CDR1 and CDR2: SGHKS and YYEKEE (reference sequence). The CDR3 nucleotides read TGTGCCAGCAGCTTTTTCCGGTCGGGTAATTCACCCCTCCACTTT. Encoded protein: CASSFFRSGNSPLHF. Full variable domain (remainder filled in from reference TRBV5-5 and TRBJ1-6): DAGVTQSPTHLIKTRGQQVTLRCSPISGHKSVSWYQQVLGQGPQFIFQYYEKEERGRGNFPDRFSARQFPNYSSELNVNALLLGDSALYLCASSFFRSGNSPLHFGNGTRLTVT.

The chain uses TRBV14 and TRBJ2-1; TRBD1 is a possible D gene (5 bases). This CDR3 is 16 amino acids long. Trimming took off 3 bases at V and 9 bases at J, with 21 bases between the two ends. CDR1 SGHDN and CDR2 FVKESK come from the germline V gene. The CDR3 spells CASSHQTEARRGEQFF. CDR3 DNA sequence: TGTGCCAGCAGCCATCAGACAGAGGCACGGCGAGGTGAGCAGTTCTTC.

The chain uses TRBV5-1 and TRBJ2-5, with 12 bases fitting TRBD2. CDR1 is SGHRS, CDR2 YFSETQ, per germline. This CDR3 is 17 amino acids long. V trimming: 1 base; J trimming: 5 bases; junction bases outside the gene matches: 9. The CDR3 nucleotides read TGCGCCAGCAGCTTGAGGACTAGCGGGGTTCCTTTTGAGACCCAGTACTTC. Amino acids: CASSLRTSGVPFETQYF.

The V gene is TRBV7-2, the J gene TRBJ1-3, with D uncertain. There are 16 residues in the CDR3. The V end was cut by 1 base, the J end by 0 bases, with 10 bases between. CDR1 and CDR2 (germline): SGHTA, FQGNSA. CDR3 loop: CASSLGTALSGNTIYF. CDR3 DNA: TGTGCCAGCAGCTTAGGAACGGCCCTCTCTGGAAACACCATATATTTT.

This clone was observed a single time. The chain employs TRBV5-6 and TRBJ1-2; no clear D. The V gene lost 4 bases and the J gene lost 4 bases, with 11 bases spanning the gap. Germline V gene data show CDR1 as SGHDT and CDR2 as YYEEEE. There are 13 residues in the CDR3. Here the CDR3 DNA reads TGTGCCAGCAGCGGTCAATACGGCTATGGCTACACCTTC. It yields the protein CASSGQYGYGYTF. Filled out from reference TRBV5-6 and TRBJ1-2, the complete variable domain reads DAGVTQSPTHLIKTRGQQVTLRCSPKSGHDTVSWYQQALGQGPQFIFQYYEEEERQRGNFPDRFSGHQFPNYSSELNVNALLLGDSALYLCASSGQYGYGYTFGSGTRLTVV.

The chain combines TRBV19 with TRBJ1-5; 7 positions agree with TRBD1. This CDR3 region has 17 residues. The germline gives CDR1 LNHDA, CDR2 SQIVND (reference sequence). With 5 bases clipped from V and 0 bases from J, the junction kept 10 bases outside the gene matches. Written as DNA, the CDR3 is TGTGCCAGTAGTGGCCGGGACAGCTTTTATAGCAATCAGCCCCAGCATTTT. It codes for CASSGRDSFYSNQPQHF.

The chain combines TRBV9 with TRBJ1-1, with D possibly TRBD1 on 5 matching bases. Germline values: CDR1 SGDLS, CDR2 YYNGEE. This CDR3 region has 16 residues. V lost 0 bases, J lost 1 base, and 13 bases lay in between. As DNA, the CDR3 is TGTGCCAGCAGCGTAGTGGGGCAGTCCCGGAACACTGAAGCTTTCTTT. It translates to CASSVVGQSRNTEAFF. The full variable domain, rest sourced from reference TRBV9 and TRBJ1-1, is DSGVTQTPKHLITATGQRVTLRCSPRSGDLSVYWYQQSLDQGLQFLIQYYNGEERAKGNILERFSAQQFPDLHSELNLSSLELGDSALYFCASSVVGQSRNTEAFFGQGTRLTVV.

This rearrangement joins TRBV18 to TRBJ2-2; D gene ambiguous. The CDR3 consists of 15 residues. Germline assignment: CDR1 KGHSH and CDR2 LQKENI. The germline V and J ends were trimmed by 1 base and 6 bases, with 12 bases remaining between them. The chain's CDR3 is CASSPRALPPGELFF. For the CDR3, the DNA is TGTGCCAGCTCACCACGGGCTCTTCCCCCCGGGGAGCTGTTTTTT.

With respect to this clone: A read error may account for a junction end that differs from germline. The rearrangement links TRBV6-5 to TRBJ1-2, with D perhaps matching TRBD1 (5 bases). Looked up from germline, CDR1 is MNHEY and CDR2 is SVGAGI. CDR3 length equals 14 residues. The CDR3 loop reads CAISEDIAAYGYTF. The DNA for the CDR3 is TGTGCCATCAGTGAGGACATAGCCGCCTATGGCTACACCTTC.

The CDR3: CASSQVRRGGSGANVLTF. Here the CDR3 DNA reads TGTGCCAGCAGCCAAGTCAGACGGGGTGGCTCTGGGGCCAACGTCCTGACTTTC. The chain carries TRBV4-2 and TRBJ2-6; D may be TRBD2 (5 bases). The CDR3 is made up of 18 amino acids. V dropped 1 base and J dropped 0 bases, with 13 bases sitting between them. Germline CDR1 and CDR2: LGHNA and YNFKEQ.

This sequence joins TRBV5-1 and TRBJ1-2; 10 bases are shared with TRBD1. The CDR3 extends over 15 amino acids. The J segment lost 8 bases and the V segment lost 1 base, leaving 8 bases of the junction unmatched. Per germline, CDR1 SGHRS and CDR2 YFSETQ. As DNA, the CDR3 is TGCGCCAGCAGCTTGACCACGGGACAGGGGAGGGGCTACACCTTC. Its translation: CASSLTTGQGRGYTF.

The J gene is TRBJ2-1, the V gene TRBV2, with D perhaps assigned TRBD1 or TRBD2 (5 bases each). There are 16 residues in the CDR3. The V and J ends lost 1 base and 4 bases respectively, with 14 bases between them. The germline gives CDR1 SNHLY, CDR2 FYNNEI. CDR3 sequence: CASSEGGPGVYNEQFF. CDR3 DNA sequence: TGTGCCAGCAGTGAAGGGGGCCCCGGGGTTTACAATGAGCAGTTCTTC.

This chain uses TRBV30 with TRBJ1-1, with D maybe TRBD1 (6 bases). CDR1 and CDR2 (germline): GTSNPN, SVGIG (reference sequence). The V gene lost 3 bases and the J gene lost 0 bases, with 14 bases spanning the gap. There are 15 residues in the CDR3. CDR3 nucleotide sequence: TGTGCCTGGAGCACACAGGGTCCCATGAACACTGAAGCTTTCTTT. Translation: CAWSTQGPMNTEAFF.

The rearrangement links TRBV7-8 to TRBJ2-5; either TRBD1 or TRBD2 may supply D (5 bases each). The CDR3 extends over 14 amino acids. V dropped 5 bases and J dropped 4 bases, with 14 bases sitting between them. CDR1 and CDR2 from the germline V gene are SGHVS and FQNEAQ. In nucleotides, the CDR3 is TGTGCCAGCAGCCCCTCCGGGGCGGCAGAGACCCAGTACTTC. Its protein product is CASSPSGAAETQYF. Full variable domain (missing parts from reference TRBV7-8 and TRBJ2-5): GAGVSQSPRYKVAKRGQDVALRCDPISGHVSLFWYQQALGQGPEFLTYFQNEAQLDKSGLPSDRFFAERPEGSVSTLKIQRTQQEDSAVYLCASSPSGAAETQYFGPGTRLLVL.

The chain joins TRBV4-1 to TRBJ1-2; 9 bases fit TRBD1. V trimming: 2 bases; J trimming: 5 bases; junction bases outside the gene matches: 6. The germline V gene has CDR1 MGHRA and CDR2 YSYEKL. The CDR3 has 15 residues. CDR3 amino acids: CASSQPYGTGYGYTF. The CDR3 nucleotides are TGCGCCAGCAGCCAACCTTACGGGACAGGGTATGGCTACACCTTC.

The V call is TRBV6-4, the J call TRBJ2-2; the D gene is possibly TRBD1 (5 bases). The V end lost 6 bases, the J end lost 0 bases, and 11 bases lay between the germline ends. In germline, CDR1 is MRHNA, CDR2 SNTAGT. The CDR3 covers 15 residues. The CDR3 region has the DNA TGTGCCAGCAGGTGGGGCAGGGCGAACACCGGGGAGCTGTTTTTT. It translates to CASRWGRANTGELFF.

The chain joins TRBV18 to TRBJ2-2, with 9 bases that match TRBD1. Trimming at V came to 1 base and at J to 3 bases, leaving 3 bases not matched to a gene. CDR3 length equals 16 residues. Germline assignment: CDR1 KGHSH and CDR2 LQKENI. The CDR3 nucleotides are TGTGCCAGCTCACCACAACAGGGGGCAGACACCGGGGAGCTGTTTTTT. Translating it yields CASSPQQGADTGELFF.

The CDR3 region has the DNA TGCGCCAGCAGCTTGTTACTAAACACTGAAGCTTTCTTT. This encodes CASSLLLNTEAFF. This chain connects TRBV5-1 to TRBJ1-1; no firm D call. This CDR3 spans 13 amino acids. The germline V and J ends were trimmed by 1 base and 2 bases, with 6 bases remaining between them. CDR1 is SGHRS and CDR2 is YFSETQ in the germline V gene.

As to this clone: Other DNA sequences of this sample code for an identical CDR3. The CDR3 reads CASSLGQGGDTQYF. CDR3 coding DNA: TGCGCCAGCAGCCTGGGGCAGGGTGGGGATACGCAGTATTTT. The rearrangement uses TRBV5-1 and TRBJ2-3; the D gene is possibly TRBD1 (5 bases). Trimming cost V 4 bases and J 6 bases, with 15 bases left between them. The CDR3 spans 14 residues. Per the germline V gene, CDR1 is SGHRS and CDR2 is YFSETQ.

V gene TRBV15 combines with J gene TRBJ2-5, with 7 positions matching TRBD2. The CDR3 runs 16 residues. CDR1 is LNHNV, CDR2 YYDKDF, per germline (reference sequence). V trimming: 2 bases; J trimming: 4 bases; junction bases outside the gene matches: 10. CDR3 protein: CATSRRSGIGGETQYF. In DNA, the CDR3 is TGTGCCACCAGCAGACGGAGCGGGATTGGCGGAGAGACCCAGTACTTC.